The present TCR delta chain was sequenced within a study of Vδ1+ human thymocytes. This clone appeared a few times. No antigen is known for it. The junction departs from the called germline gene at one end, perhaps through a read error. The sample contains more than one DNA sequence encoding this CDR3. Thymocytes were sorted as CD3+ TCRVdelta1+ TCRVdelta2- after alphabeta T cell depletion. Purity of the sorted Vdelta1+ thymocytes ranged from 98% to 99.6%. The template was reverse-transcribed extracted RNA. Pooled V-gene forward primers with one constant-region reverse primer generated the CDR3 amplicons by multiplex PCR. TCRdb redid the clone calls on the multiplex PCR reads with CATT. The table has about 58,000 delta-chain clones, around 16% seen once; the top ten hold roughly 0.37%. Findings and limits, study-wide: Thymic TRG and TRD repertoires appeared highly polyclonal. Unlike peripheral blood Vdelta1+ controls, thymic delta-chain sequences included around 21% Vdelta2 and few Vdelta3.

The CDR3 spans 12 residues. From germline, CDR1 is TSWWSYY and CDR2 QGS. The origin of this receptor is a girl under three years old who had congenital heart surgery. The sequencing input was Vdelta1+ gamma-delta thymocytes from the thymus. Subset noted: FACS-sorted CD3+ TCRalphabeta- TCRVdelta1+ TCRVdelta2- thymocytes. V is TRDV1 and J is TRDJ1; a weak D match, TRDD3 (5 bases). The CDR3 sequence is CALGAPKVKLIF. The CDR3, as DNA: TGTGCCCTTGGGGCCCCTAAGGTTAAACTCATCTTT.